The next 28 T cell receptor beta chains were all read from a single sample in a study of shared clonotypes between healthy human individuals. The method was immunoSEQ multiplex PCR; TCRdb's version includes in-frame clones alone and lacks a portion of them. Altogether 1.5 million to 2.5 million clones are present, just under 95% being singletons, with the ten largest covering more than 0.9%. The naive CD8 fraction comprised CD45RO-negative cells positively selected for CCR7 and excluded terminally differentiated effector memory CD45RA+ cells. Sample: naive CD8+ T cells sorted from blood. The receptors originated from a man aged 18-30 years in good health.

The V gene is TRBV11-2, the J gene TRBJ2-3, with D possibly being TRBD1 or TRBD2 (6 bases each). The CDR3 has 17 residues. Germline V gene data show CDR1 as SGHAT and CDR2 as FQNNGV. Trimming shortened V by 2 bases and J by 2 bases, and 17 bases separated the two germline ends. The DNA of the CDR3 is TGTGCCAGCAGCTTAACCTCTGGGCGGGGACACACAGATACGCAGTATTTT. Protein sequence: CASSLTSGRGHTDTQYF.

Comment on this clone: The same CDR3 arises from other DNA sequences in this sample as well. The chain links TRBV5-1 to TRBJ2-7; possible D gene TRBD2, 5 bases. Looked up from germline, CDR1 is SGHRS and CDR2 is YFSETQ. Deletions cut 2 bases from V and 0 bases from J, with 9 bases between. The CDR3 totals 14 residues. In nucleotides, the CDR3 is TGCGCCAGCAGCTTCTCAGGAGGCTCCTACGAGCAGTACTTC. Residues: CASSFSGGSYEQYF.

The rearrangement joins TRBV10-2 to TRBJ2-3, with a tentative D call TRBD2 (5 bases). V was trimmed by 2 bases and J by 7 bases, leaving 16 bases between them. The CDR3 extends over 15 amino acids. Germline CDR1 is WSHSY and CDR2 is SAAADI. The CDR3 nucleotides read TGCGCCAGCAGTGAGGAGGGCAGTTTCCTGAATACGCAGTATTTT. Its translation: CASSEEGSFLNTQYF.

This rearrangement joins TRBV11-2 to TRBJ1-1; D unclear. The V and J ends lost 4 bases and 6 bases respectively, with 15 bases between them. The CDR3 consists of 14 residues. Germline assignment: CDR1 SGHAT and CDR2 FQNNGV. The CDR3 DNA reads as TGTGCCAGCAGCTCCCCTACGGGGTCCGCTGAAGCTTTCTTT. This encodes CASSSPTGSAEAFF.

This clone was found once. The rearrangement uses TRBV4-1 and TRBJ1-1; D is undetermined. The CDR3 is 14 residues long. The V gene's germline CDR1 is MGHRA and CDR2 YSYEKL. The V and J ends lost 4 bases and 1 base respectively, with 10 bases between them. CDR3 region: CASSLPGENTEAFF. As DNA, the CDR3 is TGCGCCAGCAGCCTCCCGGGAGAGAACACTGAAGCTTTCTTT.

This chain uses TRBV27 with TRBJ1-1; D gene unclear. Between the trimmed V and J ends, which lost 10 bases and 0 bases, there was a span of 12 bases. The CDR3 length is 13 residues. Per germline, CDR1 MNHEY and CDR2 SMNVEV (reference sequence). The CDR3 region is CATGLLMNTEAFF. Written as DNA, the CDR3 is TGTGCCACCGGACTCCTTATGAACACTGAAGCTTTCTTT.

On this clone: Within the sample, other DNA sequences also encode this same CDR3. This chain joins TRBV30 and TRBJ2-1; no clear D gene. Germline V gene data show CDR1 as GTSNPN and CDR2 as SVGIG (reference sequence). The CDR3 runs 13 residues. Trimming cost V 0 bases and J 5 bases, with 8 bases left between them. The CDR3 loop reads CAWSVSLNNEQFF. The CDR3 bases are TGTGCCTGGAGTGTATCGCTGAACAATGAGCAGTTCTTC.

The chain has TRBV6-5 and TRBJ1-2; tentatively, D is TRBD1 (5 bases). Deletions cut 2 bases from V and 6 bases from J, with 13 bases between. The V gene's germline CDR1 is MNHEY and CDR2 SVGAGI. The CDR3 has 14 residues. Written as DNA, the CDR3 is TGTGCCAGCAGTTACGGGGCAGGGATCGATGGCTACACCTTC. The encoded protein is CASSYGAGIDGYTF.

The rearrangement joins TRBV10-3 to TRBJ2-4; 10 bases align to TRBD1. The V segment lost 3 bases and the J segment 1 base; nucleotides outside the gene matches: 3. Per the germline V gene, CDR1 is ENHRY and CDR2 is SYGVKD. This CDR3 is built from 16 residues. The CDR3 loop is CAISDTDRGAKNIQYF. The CDR3 coding sequence is TGTGCCATCAGTGATACGGACAGGGGGGCCAAAAACATTCAGTACTTC.

The V call is TRBV25-1, the J call TRBJ2-1; 7 nucleotides align to TRBD1. CDR3 size: 13 residues. Germline CDR1 is MGHDK and CDR2 is SYGVNS. With 6 bases clipped from V and 4 bases from J, the junction kept 3 bases outside the gene matches. The CDR3 DNA reads TGTGCCAGCAGCCGGGACAGTTACAATGAGCAGTTCTTC. Translating it yields CASSRDSYNEQFF.

Comments on this clone: Other nucleotide sequences from this sample produce the same CDR3. The V and J genes are TRBV5-6 and TRBJ2-7; D gene ambiguous. CDR1 and CDR2 from the germline V gene are SGHDT and YYEEEE. V was trimmed by 7 bases and J by 0 bases, leaving 11 bases between them. This CDR3 spans 13 amino acids. CDR3 DNA: TGTGCCAGCTCCTCAACGCTCTCCTACGAGCAGTACTTC. It codes for CASSSTLSYEQYF.

This sequence joins TRBV29-1 and TRBJ2-1; TRBD2 might be the D (6 bases). V was pared by 6 bases and J by 2 bases, with 23 bases between. This CDR3 region has 17 residues. Germline V gives CDR1 SQVTM, CDR2 ANQGSEA. The DNA for the CDR3 is TGCAGCGTCGGTGGGACCATTTCTAGCGCTACCTACAATGAGCAGTTCTTC. Amino acids: CSVGGTISSATYNEQFF.

The V call is TRBV9, the J call TRBJ2-1, with D possibly matching TRBD1 (5 bases). CDR3 length: 15 amino acids. Trimming left V 0 bases short and J 7 bases short, with 14 bases between. The germline V gene encodes CDR1 SGDLS and CDR2 YYNGEE. As DNA, the CDR3 is TGTGCCAGCAGCGTAGAAGGGGTCCTATCAAATGAGCAGTTCTTC. It yields the protein CASSVEGVLSNEQFF. Full variable domain (rest looked up from reference TRBV9 and TRBJ2-1): DSGVTQTPKHLITATGQRVTLRCSPRSGDLSVYWYQQSLDQGLQFLIQYYNGEERAKGNILERFSAQQFPDLHSELNLSSLELGDSALYFCASSVEGVLSNEQFFGPGTRLTVL.

This sequence joins TRBV19 and TRBJ2-2; D tentatively fits TRBD1 or TRBD2 (6 bases each). Trimming took off 8 bases at V and 3 bases at J, with 19 bases between the two ends. Germline V gives CDR1 LNHDA, CDR2 SQIVND (reference sequence). The CDR3 extends over 16 amino acids. The DNA of the CDR3 is TGTGCCAGTTCGATCCGGGGGCCCAGGGACACCGGGGAGCTGTTTTTT. Its protein is CASSIRGPRDTGELFF. Full variable domain (remainder filled in from reference TRBV19 and TRBJ2-2): DGGITQSPKYLFRKEGQNVTLSCEQNLNHDAMYWYRQDPGQGLRLIYYSQIVNDFQKGDIAEGYSVSREKKESFPLTVTSAQKNPTAFYLCASSIRGPRDTGELFFGEGSRLTVL.

CDR3 DNA: TGCAGCGGCGAAGGACCAGCGGGGAGCACAGATACGCAGTATTTT. Protein: CSGEGPAGSTDTQYF. This chain uses TRBV29-1 with TRBJ2-3; 7 bases match TRBD2. The CDR3 contains 15 residues. Trimming cost V 7 bases and J 0 bases; bases outside gene matches: 10. CDR1 and CDR2 (germline): SQVTM, ANQGSEA.

The rearrangement links TRBV6-5 to TRBJ1-2, with 7 bases that match TRBD1. There are 14 residues in the CDR3. Per the germline V gene, CDR1 is MNHEY and CDR2 is SVGAGI. V gave up 6 bases and J gave up 5 bases; unmatched junction bases: 9. DNA of the CDR3: TGTGCCAGCAGCCTTCAAGGGGGCATTTATGGCTACACCTTC. Translating gives CASSLQGGIYGYTF.

This sequence joins TRBV6-6 and TRBJ2-7, with D possibly being TRBD1 (7 bases). V lost 7 bases and J 2 bases, leaving 18 bases between the germline ends. The CDR3 is made up of 15 amino acids. CDR1 MNHNY and CDR2 SVGAGI come from the germline V gene (reference sequence). The chain's CDR3 is CASIPGQEGAYEQYF. The CDR3, as DNA: TGTGCCAGCATTCCTGGACAGGAGGGGGCCTACGAGCAGTACTTC.

The chain links TRBV6-1 to TRBJ1-4; unclear D gene. CDR1 and CDR2 from the germline V gene are MNHNS and SASEGT. This CDR3 has 16 amino acids. Trimming removed 4 bases at V and 5 bases at J, with 17 bases between. This CDR3 is CASSAFETHSNEKLFF. For the CDR3, the DNA is TGTGCCAGCAGTGCGTTCGAGACACATTCGAATGAAAAACTGTTTTTT.

This clone appeared a few times. The chain couples TRBV19 to TRBJ1-2, with 7 bases fitting TRBD1. The germline gives CDR1 LNHDA, CDR2 SQIVND (reference sequence). CDR3 length: 14 residues. Trimming at V came to 6 bases and at J to 2 bases, leaving 6 bases not matched to a gene. Here the CDR3 reads CASSPGQRNYGYTF. CDR3 bases: TGTGCCAGTAGCCCGGGACAGAGAAACTATGGCTACACCTTC.

The chain carries TRBV5-4 and TRBJ1-4; possible D gene TRBD1, 5 bases. The V end lost 5 bases, the J end lost 3 bases, and 11 bases lay between the germline ends. The CDR3 spans 14 residues. CDR1 and CDR2 from the germline V gene are SGHNT and YYREEE (reference sequence). The CDR3 DNA is TGTGCCAGCAGTTCCCGAGGGGCTAATGAAAAACTGTTTTTT. It encodes CASSSRGANEKLFF. Together with reference TRBV5-4 and TRBJ1-4, the CDR3 gives the full variable domain: ETGVTQSPTHLIKTRGQQVTLRCSSQSGHNTVSWYQQALGQGPQFIFQYYREEENGRGNFPPRFSGLQFPNYSSELNVNALELDDSALYLCASSSRGANEKLFFGSGTQLSVL.

The chain links TRBV7-9 to TRBJ2-6, with 9 bases lining up with TRBD1. Germline V gives CDR1 SEHNR, CDR2 FQNEAQ (reference sequence). V was clipped by 5 bases and J by 1 base; unmatched bases: 6. The CDR3 is 17 amino acids. The CDR3 nucleotides are TGTGCCAGCAGCGCGGGACAGGGCCAATCTGGGGCCAACGTCCTGACTTTC. It specifies CASSAGQGQSGANVLTF.

The chain links TRBV19 to TRBJ1-4; TRBD1 matches at 11 bases. The junction had 5 bases not matched to a gene; V was cut back by 10 bases and J by 10 bases. Germline values: CDR1 LNHDA, CDR2 SQIVND (reference sequence). The CDR3 length is 12 residues. The CDR3 is CATGQGAGKLFF. The CDR3 nucleotides are TGTGCCACCGGACAGGGGGCCGGAAAACTGTTTTTT.

This rearrangement joins TRBV2 to TRBJ2-7; D is possibly TRBD1 (5 bases). The germline V gene encodes CDR1 SNHLY and CDR2 FYNNEI. The CDR3 totals 15 residues. Trimming removed 7 bases at V and 0 bases at J, with 16 bases between. The CDR3 region has the DNA TGTGCCAGCAAATGGGCCACAGGCAACTCCTACGAGCAGTACTTC. Amino acids: CASKWATGNSYEQYF. Variable domain in full (rest from reference TRBV2 and TRBJ2-7): EPEVTQTPSHQVTQMGQEVILRCVPISNHLYFYWYRQILGQKVEFLVSFYNNEISEKSEIFDDQFSVERPDGSNFTLKIRSTKLEDSAMYFCASKWATGNSYEQYFGPGTRLTVT.

This chain links TRBV2 with TRBJ2-1, with D unclear. The ends were cut back, 5 bases at V and 7 bases at J, with 3 bases in the middle. CDR1 and CDR2 (germline): SNHLY, FYNNEI. The CDR3 has 10 residues. The CDR3 DNA sequence: TGTGCCAGCAGTTGGAATGAGCAGTTCTTC. Residues: CASSWNEQFF.

The V and J genes are TRBV11-2 and TRBJ2-7, with D perhaps TRBD2 (6 bases). CDR1 is SGHAT and CDR2 is FQNNGV in the germline V gene. The CDR3 sequence is 16 residues long. Between the trimmed V and J ends, which lost 1 base and 5 bases, there was a span of 18 bases. For the CDR3, the DNA is TGTGCCAGCAGCTTAGCCGTCTTGGCGGGACGGGACGAGCAGTACTTC. As protein: CASSLAVLAGRDEQYF.

The chain combines TRBV28 with TRBJ2-1; TRBD2 aligns across 13 bases. CDR3 length equals 15 residues. The germline V gene encodes CDR1 MDHEN and CDR2 SYDVKM. V dropped 6 bases and J dropped 12; count of bases not matched to a gene: 11. The CDR3 DNA is TGTGCCAGCAGCGTTACGGGACTAGCGGGGCTGGGGCAGTTCTTC. It is translated as CASSVTGLAGLGQFF.

Comment on this clone: Other DNA sequences from this sample encode an identical CDR3 as well. J is TRBJ2-7 and V is TRBV7-9; no clear D. Trimming cost V 3 bases and J 1 base, with 7 bases left between them. Germline values: CDR1 SEHNR, CDR2 FQNEAQ (reference sequence). This CDR3 contains 13 residues. The CDR3 DNA is TGTGCCAGCAGCTTTGAGTCGTCCTACGAGCAGTACTTC. Translated, it gives CASSFESSYEQYF.

The chain carries TRBV7-2 and TRBJ1-5; no definite D call. V was shortened by 5 bases and J by 3 bases, with 11 bases between the two germline ends. The CDR3 extends over 14 amino acids. The germline V gene encodes CDR1 SGHTA and CDR2 FQGNSA. The CDR3 DNA is TGTGCCAGCAGCCCCACGAGGAACAATCAGCCCCAGCATTTT. This encodes CASSPTRNNQPQHF.